The 19 T cell receptor beta chains given below trace back to one sample, sequenced in a study of post-analysis software for immune sequencing data. Unique-molecular-identifier-tagged TCR beta cDNA libraries were used. TCRdb reprocessed the PCR reads with MiXCR, giving one entry per CDR3 protein. The data hold roughly 410,000 distinct CDR3 sequences, with roughly 35% observed a single time. Antigens for these TCRs are unknown. Study results and caveats: Higher frequency in patients than in controls was seen for roughly 5 TRBV segments, with TRBV5-6, TRBV5-1 and TRBV20-1 among them.

What was sequenced was blood. These receptors came from a girl aged 10-17 years with multiple sclerosis.

The chain recombines TRBV12-5 with TRBJ2-3; 10 nucleotides line up with TRBD1. After removal of 1 base from V and 5 bases from J, the junction contained 9 bases not matched to a gene. CDR1 is LGHNT and CDR2 is FRNRAP in the germline V gene. The CDR3 is 17 amino acids. The CDR3 protein is CASGLARRTGGGDTQYF. The CDR3 region has the DNA TGTGCTAGTGGTTTGGCACGCAGGACAGGGGGTGGAGATACGCAGTATTTT.

This chain connects TRBV12-3 or TRBV12-4 to TRBJ1-6; possible D gene TRBD1, 6 bases. Deletions cut 6 bases from V and 10 bases from J, with 16 bases between. The CDR3 totals 14 residues. DNA of the CDR3: TGTGCCAGCAGCCACAGGGATCCTCGCTCACCCCTCCACTTT. It is translated as CASSHRDPRSPLHF.

The V gene is TRBV12-3 or TRBV12-4, the J gene TRBJ1-2, with D hard to call. This CDR3 has 16 amino acids. V dropped 6 bases and J dropped 2 bases, with 19 bases sitting between them. The CDR3 nucleotides read TGTGCCAGCAGCCCGCGCGGCAGCAGGTTCAACTATGGCTACACCTTC. Its translation: CASSPRGSRFNYGYTF.

Worth noting for this clonotype: This is likely a read error, given that the CDR3 carries no conserved phenylalanine or tryptophan at its end. The DNA for the CDR3 is TGTGCCAGCAGCTTAGTGAGCCCTGAAGCTTTCTTG. Protein: CASSLVSPEAFL. The chain uses TRBV5-6 and TRBJ1-1, with unresolved D. Germline CDR1 is SGHDT and CDR2 is YYEEEE. The length of the CDR3 is 12 residues. The V gene lost 2 bases and the J gene lost 6 bases, with 8 bases spanning the gap.

This clonotype was seen a single time. J is TRBJ1-1 and V is TRBV5-1, with D perhaps TRBD1 (5 bases). Germline values: CDR1 SGHRS, CDR2 YFSETQ. This CDR3 spans 15 amino acids. V was shortened by 7 bases and J by 0 bases, with 16 bases between the two germline ends. In DNA form, the CDR3 reads TGCGCCAGCGGGACCTTCGACAGCCTGAACACTGAAGCTTTCTTT. Its protein is CASGTFDSLNTEAFF. The entire variable domain, with the rest obtained from reference TRBV5-1 and TRBJ1-1, is as follows: KAGVTQTPRYLIKTRGQQVTLSCSPISGHRSVSWYQQTPGQGLQFLFEYFSETQRNKGNFPGRFSGRQFSNSRSEMNVSTLELGDSALYLCASGTFDSLNTEAFFGQGTRLTVV.

The gene calls are TRBV3-1 and TRBJ2-5; the D gene is possibly TRBD2 (5 bases). The CDR3 is 16 residues long. V shed 1 base and J shed 4 bases, with 16 bases lying between them. The germline V gene encodes CDR1 LGHDT and CDR2 YNNKEL (reference sequence). Here the CDR3 DNA reads TGTGCCAGCAGCCAAGCTATAATACTAGATTCAGAGACCCAGTACTTC. Translating gives CASSQAIILDSETQYF.

The sample holds a few counts of this clonotype. This chain uses TRBV12-3 or TRBV12-4 with TRBJ1-1; 7 positions agree with TRBD1. The CDR3 has 14 residues. V trimming: 4 bases; J trimming: 3 bases; junction bases outside the gene matches: 5. The CDR3 region is CASSSLQGDTEAFF. The CDR3, as DNA: TGTGCCAGCAGTTCCCTCCAGGGGGACACTGAAGCTTTCTTT.

This clonotype was seen only a few times. This chain joins TRBV9 and TRBJ2-3; TRBD1 matches 9 bases. V was clipped by 2 bases and J by 0 bases; unmatched bases: 1. This CDR3 region has 15 residues. Germline V gene lookup returns CDR1 SGDLS and CDR2 YYNGEE. CDR3 DNA: TGTGCCAGCAGCGTGGGACAGGGAAGCACAGATACGCAGTATTTT. Its protein is CASSVGQGSTDTQYF.

In nucleotides, the CDR3 is TGCGCCAGCAGCCCGCTCCAGAGCACAGATACGCAGTATTTT. It translates to CASSPLQSTDTQYF. V is TRBV5-1 and J is TRBJ2-3; no firm D call. The length of the CDR3 is 14 residues. Germline loops: CDR1 SGHRS, CDR2 YFSETQ. V lost 4 bases and J lost 0, with 9 bases in between.

This clonotype has only a few counts. V and J are TRBV7-2 and TRBJ2-1; maybe TRBD1 (5 bases). The germline V gene encodes CDR1 SGHTA and CDR2 FQGNSA. The CDR3 has 13 amino acids. V was clipped by 3 bases and J by 7 bases, with 10 bases between them. The CDR3 bases are TGTGCCAGCAGCTTCCTAGGGGTGAATGAGCAGTTCTTC. Protein: CASSFLGVNEQFF.

The chain employs TRBV27 and TRBJ1-1; D is perhaps TRBD1 (5 bases). V was shortened by 5 bases and J by 1 base, with 11 bases between the two germline ends. This CDR3 is built from 14 residues. Germline-derived CDR1 and CDR2 are MNHEY and SMNVEV (reference sequence). The CDR3 DNA reads as TGTGCCAGCAGTGGGACTGGAGGGAACACTGAAGCTTTCTTT. Translation: CASSGTGGNTEAFF.

The chain uses TRBV4-2 and TRBJ1-1; no definite D call. The CDR3 has 15 residues. CDR1 LGHNA and CDR2 YNFKEQ come from the germline V gene. V dropped 0 bases and J dropped 1 base, with 9 bases sitting between them. The CDR3 DNA sequence: TGTGCCAGCAGCCAAGATCCGACAAAGAACACTGAAGCTTTCTTT. Translation gives CASSQDPTKNTEAFF.

This rearrangement joins TRBV6-6 to TRBJ1-1; D might be TRBD1 (6 bases). CDR3 size: 14 residues. CDR1 and CDR2 from the germline V gene are MNHNY and SVGAGI (reference sequence). V lost 4 bases and J 1 base, leaving 10 bases between the germline ends. The CDR3 coding sequence is TGTGCCAGCAGTTCGGGACACCCGAACACTGAAGCTTTCTTT. This translates into CASSSGHPNTEAFF.

This clonotype was recorded once. The chain uses TRBV7-3 and TRBJ2-1; D not certain. V lost 0 bases and J 9 bases, leaving 9 bases between the germline ends. CDR3 length: 13 residues. Germline values: CDR1 SGHTA, CDR2 FQGTGA. The CDR3 bases are TGTGCCAGCAGCTTAACTACGGACGCTGAGCAGTTCTTC. It encodes CASSLTTDAEQFF.

The genes are TRBV2 and TRBJ1-2, with D unclear. The CDR3 has 15 amino acids. The V gene lost 2 bases and the J gene lost 3 bases, with 13 bases spanning the gap. Germline V gene sequence: CDR1 SNHLY, CDR2 FYNNEI. CDR3 bases: TGTGCCAGCAGTGAATCCGCCGGTCGGGACTATGGCTACACCTTC. This encodes CASSESAGRDYGYTF.

About this clonotype itself: A much larger clonotype is one base distant, so this may be a read error. The chain joins TRBV29-1 to TRBJ2-7; D gene ambiguous. CDR1 and CDR2 from the germline V gene are SQVTM and ANQGSEA. The length of the CDR3 is 12 residues. The CDR3, as DNA: TGCAGCGTTAAAGATCCCCTCTACGAGCAGTACTTC. Protein product: CSVKDPLYEQYF.

This clonotype was detected a few times. The genes are TRBV4-3 and TRBJ2-3; TRBD1 matches at 7 bases. The CDR3 totals 17 residues. CDR1 is LGHNA, CDR2 YSLEER, per germline. V lost 3 bases to trimming and J lost 2 bases; unmatched junction nucleotides: 11. CDR3 loop: CASSHRKGQLSTDTQYF. CDR3 DNA sequence: TGCGCCAGCAGCCACCGAAAGGGACAGCTATCCACAGATACGCAGTATTTT.

The chain uses TRBV12-3 or TRBV12-4 and TRBJ1-6; 8 bases align to TRBD1. V lost 5 bases to trimming and J lost 13 bases; unmatched junction nucleotides: 7. The CDR3 spans 13 residues. CDR3 in DNA: TGTGCCAGCAGTAATGGACAGGGAACCCCCCTCCACTTT. Amino acids: CASSNGQGTPLHF.

About this clonotype itself: A much larger clone differs from this one at a single base, so this may be a read error. The chain is built from TRBV7-2 and TRBJ2-7; no reliable D call. The end of the DNA aligns better with TRBJ2-5, so the J call may be wrong. From germline, CDR1 is SGHTA and CDR2 FQGNSA. This CDR3 spans 11 amino acids. The CDR3 protein is CASSRRKTQYF. The CDR3 nucleotides are TGTGCCAGCAGCCGCCGGAAGACCCAGTACTTC.